The clone carrying this T cell receptor beta chain was counted a few times. The data originate from a study of molecular identifiers for immune sequencing clone quantification. Study in general: With replicates, the RNA of around 20,000 or 100,000 naive CD8 cells was split five ways and four were sequenced.

Listed TCR primers, together with previously described methods, were used for the bulk TCR libraries. Each CDR3 protein gets one entry after TCRdb re-called the PCR reads with MiXCR. Here the sample spans some 680,000 distinct CDR3 sequences, less than 30% being singletons. This CDR3 has 14 residues. Germline CDR1 is SNHLY and CDR2 is FYNNEI. V was trimmed by 8 bases and J by 4 bases, leaving 18 bases between them. The chain is built from TRBV2 and TRBJ2-7; tentatively, D is TRBD1 (8 bases). The sample was naive CD8+ T cells from blood, with Jurkat cell RNA spiked in. The subset denotes: FACS-sorted CD8+CD4-CCR7+CD45RA+ naive T cells. The clonotype originates from a human donor in good health. Some libraries in this study had Jurkat cell RNA spiked in. CDR3 DNA: TGTGCCAGCCACAGGGGGGGACTGCAGTACGAGCAGTACTTC. This encodes CASHRGGLQYEQYF.